Presented here are 4 T cell receptor beta chains from one specimen sequenced in a study of vaccination effects on CD4 cells after COVID-19. At the end of nine to ten days of culture, CD4+ T cells were isolated. Here immunoSEQ multiplex PCR was the method, and the copy in TCRdb shows in-frame clones only, minus some. The sample lists approximately 31,000 clones, 70% to 80% seen once, with roughly 3.8% in the top ten. The antigens of these receptors remain unknown. The sample in question was CD4+ T cells from PBMCs cultured without peptide, obtained before COVID-19 vaccination. These receptors were obtained from a human donor who received a COVID-19 vaccine.

J is TRBJ1-1 and V is TRBV30; D gene unclear. Germline V gene sequence: CDR1 GTSNPN, CDR2 SVGIG (reference sequence). The length of the CDR3 is 14 residues. The V end lost 1 base, the J end lost 1 base, and 10 bases lay between the germline ends. Here the CDR3 reads CAWSARIRNTEAFF. The CDR3 nucleotides read TGTGCCTGGAGTGCCAGGATCAGGAACACTGAAGCTTTCTTT.

This clone came up a few times. This chain uses TRBV29-1 with TRBJ2-5; the D gene is possibly TRBD1 (6 bases). V shed 7 bases and J shed 1 base, with 13 bases lying between them. CDR3 length: 13 amino acids. CDR1 is SQVTM, CDR2 ANQGSEA, per germline. CDR3 protein: CSAGDNAQETQYF. In nucleotides, the CDR3 is TGCAGCGCTGGGGACAATGCCCAAGAGACCCAGTACTTC.

This chain joins TRBV4-1 and TRBJ1-2; 7 nucleotides line up with TRBD1. After removal of 4 bases from V and 0 bases from J, the junction contained 5 bases not matched to a gene. CDR3 length equals 15 residues. Germline assignment: CDR1 MGHRA and CDR2 YSYEKL. The CDR3 DNA sequence: TGCGCCAGCAGCCGGGACGGGACAGCTAACTATGGCTACACCTTC. The encoded protein is CASSRDGTANYGYTF.

The chain has TRBV5-1 and TRBJ2-3; TRBD2 matches 7 bases. From germline, CDR1 is SGHRS and CDR2 YFSETQ. The CDR3 consists of 16 residues. The V and J ends lost 4 bases and 0 bases, in that order; junction bases with no gene match: 8. CDR3 sequence (DNA): TGCGCCAGCAGCAAGCACCTAGCGGCTAGCACAGATACGCAGTATTTT. Translated: CASSKHLAASTDTQYF. The full variable domain, rest sourced from reference TRBV5-1 and TRBJ2-3, is KAGVTQTPRYLIKTRGQQVTLSCSPISGHRSVSWYQQTPGQGLQFLFEYFSETQRNKGNFPGRFSGRQFSNSRSEMNVSTLELGDSALYLCASSKHLAASTDTQYFGPGTRLTVL.